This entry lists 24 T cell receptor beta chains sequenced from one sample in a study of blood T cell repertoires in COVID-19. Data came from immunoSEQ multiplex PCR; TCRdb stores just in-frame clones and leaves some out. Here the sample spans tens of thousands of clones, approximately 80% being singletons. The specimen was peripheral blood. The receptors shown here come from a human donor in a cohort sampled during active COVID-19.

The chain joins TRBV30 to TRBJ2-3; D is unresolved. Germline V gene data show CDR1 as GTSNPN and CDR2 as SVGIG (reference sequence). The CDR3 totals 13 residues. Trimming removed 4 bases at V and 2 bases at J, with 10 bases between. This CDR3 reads CAWNGGFTDTQYF. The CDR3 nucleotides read TGTGCCTGGAATGGCGGATTCACAGATACGCAGTATTTT.

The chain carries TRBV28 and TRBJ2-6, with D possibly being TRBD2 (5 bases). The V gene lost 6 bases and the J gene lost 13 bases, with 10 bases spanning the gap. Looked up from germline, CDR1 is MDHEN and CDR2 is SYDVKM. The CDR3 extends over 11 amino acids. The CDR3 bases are TGTGCCAGCAGCCCCGCGGGTGTCCTGACTTTC. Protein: CASSPAGVLTF.

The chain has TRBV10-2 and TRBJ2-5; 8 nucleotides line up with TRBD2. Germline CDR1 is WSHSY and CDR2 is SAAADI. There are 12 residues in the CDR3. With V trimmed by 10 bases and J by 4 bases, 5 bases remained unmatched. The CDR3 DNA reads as TGCGCCACCGGGACTAGTGCAGAGACCCAGTACTTC. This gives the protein CATGTSAETQYF.

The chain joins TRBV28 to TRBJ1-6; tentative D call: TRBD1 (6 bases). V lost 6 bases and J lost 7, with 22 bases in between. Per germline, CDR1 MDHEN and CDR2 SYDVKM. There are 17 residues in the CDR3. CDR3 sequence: CASSLLIRGGTNSPLHF. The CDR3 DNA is TGTGCCAGCAGCTTGCTCATTCGGGGGGGCACAAATTCACCCCTCCACTTT.

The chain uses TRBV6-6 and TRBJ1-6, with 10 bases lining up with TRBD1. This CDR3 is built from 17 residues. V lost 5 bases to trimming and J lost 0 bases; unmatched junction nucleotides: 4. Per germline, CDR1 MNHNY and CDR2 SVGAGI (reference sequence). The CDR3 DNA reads TGTGCCAGCAGTCTGGGACAGGGGAGCTCCTATAATTCACCCCTCCACTTT. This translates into CASSLGQGSSYNSPLHF.

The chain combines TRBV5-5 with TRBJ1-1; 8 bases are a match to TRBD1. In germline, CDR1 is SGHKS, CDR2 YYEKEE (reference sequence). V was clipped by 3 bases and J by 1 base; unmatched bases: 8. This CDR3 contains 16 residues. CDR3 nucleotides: TGTGCCAGCAGCTGGGGTATAGGGACAGGGAACACTGAAGCTTTCTTT. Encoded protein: CASSWGIGTGNTEAFF.

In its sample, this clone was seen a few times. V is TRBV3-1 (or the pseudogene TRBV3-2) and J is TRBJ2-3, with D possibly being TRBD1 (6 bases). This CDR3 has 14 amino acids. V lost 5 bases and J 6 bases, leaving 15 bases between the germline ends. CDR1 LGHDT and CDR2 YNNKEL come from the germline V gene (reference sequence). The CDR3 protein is CASSGRLGADTQYF. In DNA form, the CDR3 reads TGTGCCAGCAGCGGGCGACTGGGGGCTGATACGCAGTATTTT.

The CDR3 reads CSADGGIEQYF. The DNA of the CDR3 is TGCAGTGCTGACGGGGGGATCGAGCAGTACTTC. V is TRBV20-1 and J is TRBJ2-7; 7 bases line up with TRBD2. CDR1 is DFQATT, CDR2 SNEGSKA, per germline (reference sequence). The length of the CDR3 is 11 residues. With V trimmed by 5 bases and J by 6 bases, 4 bases remained unmatched.

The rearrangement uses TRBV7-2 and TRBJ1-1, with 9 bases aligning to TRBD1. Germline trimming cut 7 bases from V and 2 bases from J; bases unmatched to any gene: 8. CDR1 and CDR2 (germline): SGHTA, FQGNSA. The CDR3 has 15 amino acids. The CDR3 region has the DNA TGTGCCAGCACGAGACAGGGGGTATACAACACTGAAGCTTTCTTT. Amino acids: CASTRQGVYNTEAFF.

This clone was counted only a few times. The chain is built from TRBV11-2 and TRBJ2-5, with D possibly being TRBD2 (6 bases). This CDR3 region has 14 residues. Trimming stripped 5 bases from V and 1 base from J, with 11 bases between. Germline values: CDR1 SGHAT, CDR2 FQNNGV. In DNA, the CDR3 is TGTGCCAGCAGCAAGGGCGGGGTCCAAGAGACCCAGTACTTC. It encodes CASSKGGVQETQYF.

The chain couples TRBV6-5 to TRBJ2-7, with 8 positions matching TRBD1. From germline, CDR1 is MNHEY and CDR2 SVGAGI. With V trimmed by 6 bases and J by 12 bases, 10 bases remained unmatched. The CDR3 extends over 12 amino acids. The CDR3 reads CASRPSRGPGYF. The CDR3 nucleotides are TGTGCCAGCAGGCCCTCCAGGGGGCCGGGGTACTTC.

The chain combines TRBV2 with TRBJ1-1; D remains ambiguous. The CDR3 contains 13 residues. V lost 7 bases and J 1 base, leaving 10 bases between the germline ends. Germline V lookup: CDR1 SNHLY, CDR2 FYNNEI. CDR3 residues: CASKRGRNTEAFF. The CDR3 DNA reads TGTGCCAGCAAGCGGGGAAGGAACACTGAAGCTTTCTTT.

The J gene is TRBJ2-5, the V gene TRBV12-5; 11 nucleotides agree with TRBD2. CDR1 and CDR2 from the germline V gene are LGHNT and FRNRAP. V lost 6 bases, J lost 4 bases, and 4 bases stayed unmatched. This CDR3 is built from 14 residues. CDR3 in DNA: TGTGCTAGTGGCTTAGCGGGGGGGCGAGAGACCCAGTACTTC. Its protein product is CASGLAGGRETQYF.

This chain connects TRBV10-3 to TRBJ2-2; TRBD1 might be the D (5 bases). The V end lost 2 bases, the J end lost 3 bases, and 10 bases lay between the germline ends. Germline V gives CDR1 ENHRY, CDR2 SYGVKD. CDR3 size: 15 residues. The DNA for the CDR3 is TGTGCCATCAGTGAGGCGACAGCCGACACCGGGGAGCTGTTTTTT. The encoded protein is CAISEATADTGELFF.

CDR3 residues: CASSLESLAGDEQYF. DNA of the CDR3: TGTGCCAGCAGCTTAGAGTCTCTAGCGGGGGACGAGCAGTACTTC. The chain carries TRBV11-2 and TRBJ2-7; 10 positions match TRBD2. CDR1 is SGHAT, CDR2 FQNNGV, per germline. CDR3 size: 15 residues. V shed 0 bases and J 5 bases; nucleotides not matched to a gene: 4.

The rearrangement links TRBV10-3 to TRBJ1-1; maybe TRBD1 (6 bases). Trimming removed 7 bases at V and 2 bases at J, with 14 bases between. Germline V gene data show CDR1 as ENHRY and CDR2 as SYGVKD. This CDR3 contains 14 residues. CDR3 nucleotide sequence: TGTGCCATCACTAAGACAGGCCCAAACACTGAAGCTTTCTTT. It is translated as CAITKTGPNTEAFF.

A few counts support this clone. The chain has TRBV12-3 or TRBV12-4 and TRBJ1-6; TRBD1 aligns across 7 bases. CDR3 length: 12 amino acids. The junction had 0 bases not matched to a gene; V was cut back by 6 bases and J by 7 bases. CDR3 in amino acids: CASRGQNSPLHF. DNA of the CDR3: TGTGCCAGCAGGGGACAGAATTCACCCCTCCACTTT.

The chain's CDR3 is CASSFRGGDTQYF. The CDR3 nucleotides read TGTGCCAGCAGCTTCCGGGGAGGGGATACGCAGTATTTT. This sequence joins TRBV7-8 and TRBJ2-3; 7 positions match TRBD2. Looked up from germline, CDR1 is SGHVS and CDR2 is FQNEAQ. Germline trimming cut 3 bases from V and 6 bases from J; bases unmatched to any gene: 3. This CDR3 is built from 13 residues.

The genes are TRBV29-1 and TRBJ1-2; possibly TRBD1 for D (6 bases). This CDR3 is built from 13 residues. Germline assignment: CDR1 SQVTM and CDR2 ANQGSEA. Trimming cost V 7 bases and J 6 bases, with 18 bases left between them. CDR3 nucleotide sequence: TGCAGCGGAGGGGGGGGAGGAATTGATGGCTACACCTTC. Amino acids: CSGGGGGIDGYTF. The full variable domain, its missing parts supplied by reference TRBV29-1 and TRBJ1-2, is SAVISQKPSRDICQRGTSLTIQCQVDSQVTMMFWYRQQPGQSLTLIATANQGSEATYESGFVIDKFPISRPNLTFSTLTVSNMSPEDSSIYLCSGGGGGIDGYTFGSGTRLTVV.

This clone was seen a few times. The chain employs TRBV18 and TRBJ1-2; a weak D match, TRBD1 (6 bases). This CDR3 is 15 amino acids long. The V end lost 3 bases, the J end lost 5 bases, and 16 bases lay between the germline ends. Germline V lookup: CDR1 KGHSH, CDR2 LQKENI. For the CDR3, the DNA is TGTGCCAGCTCACCCGGCAGGGGAGAAGGATATGGCTACACCTTC. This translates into CASSPGRGEGYGYTF. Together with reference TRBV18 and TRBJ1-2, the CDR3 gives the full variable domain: NAGVMQNPRHLVRRRGQEARLRCSPMKGHSHVYWYRQLPEEGLKFMVYLQKENIIDESGMPKERFSAEFPKEGPSILRIQQVVRGDSAAYFCASSPGRGEGYGYTFGSGTRLTVV.

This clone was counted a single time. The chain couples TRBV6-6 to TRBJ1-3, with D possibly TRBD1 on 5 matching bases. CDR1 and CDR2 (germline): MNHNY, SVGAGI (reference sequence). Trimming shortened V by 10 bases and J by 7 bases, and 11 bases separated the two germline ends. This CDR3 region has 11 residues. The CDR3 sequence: CATEGRNTIYF. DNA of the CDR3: TGTGCCACCGAGGGGAGGAACACCATATATTTT.

For the CDR3, the DNA is TGCGCCAGCAGTTTTGGAGGGACTAGGGCCAATGAGCAGTTCTTC. Protein product: CASSFGGTRANEQFF. V is TRBV5-1 and J is TRBJ2-1, with 8 positions matching TRBD2. Germline V lookup: CDR1 SGHRS, CDR2 YFSETQ. V was pared by 5 bases and J by 6 bases, with 10 bases of the junction left unmatched. This CDR3 comprises 15 residues.

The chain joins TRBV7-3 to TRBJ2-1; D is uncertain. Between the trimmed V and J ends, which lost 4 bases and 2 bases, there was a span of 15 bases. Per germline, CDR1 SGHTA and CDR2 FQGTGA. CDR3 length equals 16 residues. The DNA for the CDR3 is TGTGCCAGCAGCTCCTTGGCGGAGTCGGCCTACAATGAGCAGTTCTTC. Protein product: CASSSLAESAYNEQFF.

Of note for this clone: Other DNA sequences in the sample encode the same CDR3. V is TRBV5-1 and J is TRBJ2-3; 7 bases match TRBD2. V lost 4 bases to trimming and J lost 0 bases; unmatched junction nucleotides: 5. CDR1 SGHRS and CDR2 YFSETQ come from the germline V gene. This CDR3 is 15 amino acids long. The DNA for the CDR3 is TGCGCCAGCAGCCGGACTAGTCCTAGCACAGATACGCAGTATTTT. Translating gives CASSRTSPSTDTQYF.